Listed here are 24 T cell receptor beta chains from one sample, sequenced in a study of CD4 T cells in relation to SARS-CoV-2 and coronaviruses. No cognate antigen is known for these TCRs. CD4+ T cells from unexposed donors were obtained before the COVID-19 pandemic (2011-2018). The cells were cultured for about ten days before CD4+ T cells were isolated. Sequencing was performed with immunoSEQ multiplex PCR; in TCRdb, only in-frame clones are kept and a portion is missing. The repertoire holds about 21,000 clones, with roughly 79% as singletons. The source material was CD4+ T cells from PBMCs, cultured in vitro. The receptors were gathered from a human donor in good health.

About this clone itself: This same CDR3 is encoded by further DNA sequences in the sample. The chain uses TRBV29-1 and TRBJ1-1; D ambiguous. V lost 5 bases to trimming and J lost 1 base, with 5 bases between them. CDR1 SQVTM and CDR2 ANQGSEA come from the germline V gene. The CDR3 extends over 11 amino acids. This CDR3 reads CSVRENTEAFF. The CDR3 DNA reads as TGCAGCGTTAGGGAGAACACTGAAGCTTTCTTT.

There are a few counts of this clone. The V and J genes are TRBV9 and TRBJ2-3, with 8 bases matching TRBD2. V shed 1 base and J 2 bases; nucleotides not matched to a gene: 6. The CDR3 runs to 16 residues. Germline V lookup: CDR1 SGDLS, CDR2 YYNGEE. The CDR3 here is CASSVLGLALTDTQYF. The DNA for the CDR3 is TGTGCCAGCAGCGTACTTGGACTAGCCCTCACAGATACGCAGTATTTT.

This chain connects TRBV11-3 to TRBJ2-1, with TRBD2 matching over 8 bases. J gave up 7 bases and V 5 bases, and 7 bases lay outside the gene matches. CDR3 length equals 14 residues. CDR1 SGHNT and CDR2 YENEEA come from the germline V gene. The CDR3 here is CASSKSGRINEQFF. The CDR3 DNA reads TGTGCCAGCAGCAAGAGCGGGAGAATTAATGAGCAGTTCTTC.

V gene TRBV2 combines with J gene TRBJ1-1, with D unclear. Germline CDR1 is SNHLY and CDR2 is FYNNEI. V shed 6 bases and J shed 0 bases, with 8 bases lying between them. This CDR3 contains 13 residues. CDR3 residues: CASSLQLNTEAFF. The CDR3 DNA reads as TGTGCCAGCAGCCTACAGCTGAACACTGAAGCTTTCTTT.

By frequency in the sample, this clone is medium-sized. The chain combines TRBV4-1 with TRBJ1-1, with D possibly TRBD1 on 6 matching bases. The CDR3 runs to 16 residues. CDR1 is MGHRA and CDR2 is YSYEKL in the germline V gene. The V and J ends lost 1 base and 4 bases respectively, with 16 bases between them. CDR3 coding DNA: TGCGCCAGCAGCCAAGGCCAGGGGATAGGGGTCACTGAAGCTTTCTTT. Protein: CASSQGQGIGVTEAFF.

The V call is TRBV5-8, the J call TRBJ1-5; TRBD1 matches 7 bases. This CDR3 spans 19 amino acids. J lost 0 bases, V lost 1 base, and 13 bases had no gene match. Germline V gene sequence: CDR1 SGHTS, CDR2 YDEGEE. DNA for the CDR3: TGTGCCAGCAGCTTGTGGGTCGGGACAGAAGAATATAGCAATCAGCCCCAGCATTTT. This translates into CASSLWVGTEEYSNQPQHF.

The chain links TRBV3-1 (or the pseudogene TRBV3-2) to TRBJ1-2; D remains ambiguous. This CDR3 has 13 residues. V was cut by 1 base and J by 1 base, with 4 bases left in between. Germline V gene lookup returns CDR1 LGHDT and CDR2 YNNKEL (reference sequence). CDR3 amino acids: CASSQGLNYGYTF. DNA of the CDR3: TGTGCCAGCAGCCAAGGACTTAACTATGGCTACACCTTC.

The chain couples TRBV7-3 to TRBJ2-7, with TRBD2 as a possible D gene (7 bases). Germline V gene lookup returns CDR1 SGHTA and CDR2 FQGTGA. V was pared by 5 bases and J by 0 bases, with 17 bases between. This CDR3 has 16 residues. The CDR3 protein is CASSPWAGASSYEQYF. The CDR3 DNA follows: TGTGCCAGCAGCCCCTGGGCGGGGGCGAGCTCCTACGAGCAGTACTTC.

The sample holds a few counts of this clone. The genes are TRBV12-3 or TRBV12-4 and TRBJ2-3, with 8 bases aligning to TRBD1. Trimming removed 6 bases from V and 8 bases from J; junction bases left unmatched: 4. The CDR3 extends over 12 amino acids. The CDR3 reads CASRETGGTQYF. The CDR3 nucleotides read TGTGCCAGCAGGGAAACAGGGGGTACGCAGTATTTT.

The chain has TRBV5-1 and TRBJ2-1; unclear D gene. Trimming pared 2 bases from V and 9 bases from J, leaving 12 bases between. The germline CDR1 and CDR2 sequences are SGHRS and YFSETQ. The CDR3 has 13 residues. The DNA for the CDR3 is TGCGCCAGCAGCTTTGGATCCTCGGGTGAGCAGTTCTTC. Amino acid sequence: CASSFGSSGEQFF.

The V gene is TRBV27, the J gene TRBJ2-7, with TRBD1 matching 7 bases. This CDR3 is 13 amino acids long. The ends lost 1 base at V and 7 bases at J; junction bases unmatched: 4. Germline values: CDR1 MNHEY, CDR2 SMNVEV (reference sequence). CDR3 nucleotide sequence: TGTGCCAGCAGTTTATTTAACAGGGGAGAGCAGTACTTC. It yields the protein CASSLFNRGEQYF.

This clone was observed a few times. V and J are TRBV6-7 and TRBJ2-7; D is unclear. TRBV6-7 is an ORF for which the function is uncertain. Trimming took 6 bases from V and 0 from J, leaving 15 bases between them. CDR3 size: 15 residues. The CDR3, as DNA: TGTGCCAGCAGACGACCATTATTGTTCTCCTACGAGCAGTACTTC. It translates to CASRRPLLFSYEQYF.

The chain links TRBV6-2 or TRBV6-3 to TRBJ1-2, with 7 bases matching TRBD1. In germline, CDR1 is MNHEY, CDR2 SVGEGT. CDR3 length equals 13 residues. With V trimmed by 6 bases and J by 4 bases, 5 bases remained unmatched. The CDR3 DNA reads TGTGCCAGCAGCCTCCGGGACAGCTATGGCTACACCTTC. Amino acid sequence: CASSLRDSYGYTF.

A single count supports this clone. The V call is TRBV4-1, the J call TRBJ1-6; D unclear. Germline V gives CDR1 MGHRA, CDR2 YSYEKL. The V end was cut by 0 bases, the J end by 8 bases, with 5 bases between. The CDR3 is 13 amino acids. This CDR3 reads CASSQDSDSPLHF. CDR3 nucleotides: TGCGCCAGCAGCCAAGATAGCGATTCACCCCTCCACTTT.

The gene calls are TRBV12-5 and TRBJ2-3, with TRBD1 matching over 9 bases. This CDR3 is 18 amino acids long. Germline V gene sequence: CDR1 LGHNT, CDR2 FRNRAP. J lost 2 bases, V lost 1 base, and 10 bases had no gene match. The CDR3 DNA reads as TGTGCTAGTGGTTTGGCCAGGTCGACAGGGGGGGTCACAGATACGCAGTATTTT. Its translation: CASGLARSTGGVTDTQYF.

This clone was detected only a few times. The chain couples TRBV29-1 to TRBJ2-7; 8 nucleotides line up with TRBD2. The CDR3 covers 13 residues. J lost 4 bases, V lost 2 bases, and 4 bases had no gene match. Germline CDR1 SQVTM, CDR2 ANQGSEA. CDR3 DNA: TGCAGCGTTGAATCCGGGAGGGCGTACGAGCAGTACTTC. Its protein product is CSVESGRAYEQYF.

The rearrangement uses TRBV7-3 and TRBJ2-7, with D possibly being TRBD2 (5 bases). Germline V gene lookup returns CDR1 SGHTA and CDR2 FQGTGA. The CDR3 has 16 amino acids. Trimming took 4 bases from V and 3 from J, leaving 19 bases between them. The CDR3 region has the DNA TGTGCCAGCAGCTCCCCTCGGGTCTTGACTAACTACGAGCAGTACTTC. Its protein product is CASSSPRVLTNYEQYF.

The CDR3: CASSVDSGGRVSGYTF. CDR3 in DNA: TGTGCCAGCAGCGTGGATTCCGGTGGCCGAGTTTCAGGCTACACCTTC. V is TRBV9 and J is TRBJ1-2; D call uncertain. CDR1 SGDLS and CDR2 YYNGEE come from the germline V gene. V lost 2 bases and J lost 8, with 22 bases in between. The CDR3 has 16 amino acids.

This clone was seen a handful of times. This chain uses TRBV24-1 with TRBJ2-3, with unresolved D. The CDR3 is made up of 13 amino acids. The V end lost 2 bases, the J end lost 0 bases, and 2 bases lay between the germline ends. Germline CDR1 reads KGHDR; CDR2 reads SFDVKD. The CDR3 here is CATSDSSTDTQYF. In DNA form, the CDR3 reads TGTGCCACCAGTGATTCTAGCACAGATACGCAGTATTTT.

The chain uses TRBV6-5 and TRBJ1-1; weak D call: TRBD1 (5 bases). V lost 6 bases, J lost 7 bases, and 12 bases lay in between. Germline-derived CDR1 and CDR2 are MNHEY and SVGAGI. The CDR3 sequence is 12 residues long. The CDR3 DNA reads as TGTGCCAGCAGACGGGGGTGGGATGAAGCTTTCTTT. Its protein product is CASRRGWDEAFF.

V gene TRBV3-1 (or the pseudogene TRBV3-2) combines with J gene TRBJ1-2; no clear D. With 0 bases removed from V and 1 base from J, the gap between germline ends came to 9 bases. Germline V CDR1 and CDR2: LGHDT, YNNKEL (reference sequence). This CDR3 comprises 15 residues. The CDR3: CASSQDRSHNYGYTF. Here the CDR3 DNA reads TGTGCCAGCAGCCAAGATCGGAGCCATAACTATGGCTACACCTTC.

In its sample, this clone ranks as large. V usage is TRBV18 and J usage is TRBJ2-7; D call uncertain. Between the trimmed V and J ends, which lost 2 bases and 5 bases, there was a span of 16 bases. CDR3 length: 15 amino acids. From germline, CDR1 is KGHSH and CDR2 LQKENI. CDR3 in DNA: TGTGCCAGCTCACCAGAATACCTACGGACCGACGAGCAGTACTTC. Its protein product is CASSPEYLRTDEQYF.

Written as DNA, the CDR3 is TGTGCCATTGGACGGGGGACTGAAGCTTTCTTT. This gives the protein CAIGRGTEAFF. The genes are TRBV10-3 and TRBJ1-1; a weak D match, TRBD1 (5 bases). This CDR3 comprises 11 residues. Looked up from germline, CDR1 is ENHRY and CDR2 is SYGVKD. The V gene lost 9 bases and the J gene lost 5 bases, with 10 bases spanning the gap.

The chain couples TRBV2 to TRBJ2-3, with 13 positions matching TRBD2. CDR1 and CDR2 from the germline V gene are SNHLY and FYNNEI. After removal of 6 bases from V and 4 bases from J, the junction contained 4 bases not matched to a gene. This CDR3 is built from 15 residues. CDR3 protein: CASRSLAGGADTQYF. Here the CDR3 DNA reads TGTGCCAGCAGATCACTAGCGGGAGGGGCAGATACGCAGTATTTT.